Listed below are T cell receptor beta chains from one sample, sequenced in a study of cytomegalovirus exposure and HLA in healthy donors. The method was immunoSEQ multiplex PCR; TCRdb's version includes in-frame clones alone and lacks a portion of them. The sample holds some 150,000 clones, about 60% seen once. Sequencing was done on a sample of PBMCs. All receptors derive from a woman aged 60-75 years in good health and CMV-seropositive. CDR3s include the opening cysteine and the closing phenylalanine or tryptophan. Each record gives: D gene, J gene, clone size, V gene, CDR3 protein, CDR3 DNA. D genes are given only for firm matches. Clone sizes are given selectively: once, few, many, or a class where the clone is expanded.

TRBD1 TRBJ1-4 - TRBV30 CAWETGTGGTNEKLFF TGTGCCTGGGAAACCGGGACAGGGGGTACTAATGAAAAACTGTTTTTT
TRBD2 TRBJ2-3 - TRBV9 CASSVSPSGGRNTQYF TGTGCCAGCAGCGTAAGTCCTAGCGGGGGGCGGAATACGCAGTATTTT
- TRBJ2-1 - TRBV27 CASSVTPRAYNEQFF TGTGCCAGCAGTGTTACGCCGAGGGCCTACAATGAGCAGTTCTTC
- TRBJ1-2 - TRBV28 CASSDGTNYGYTF TGTGCCAGCAGCGACGGGACAAACTATGGCTACACCTTC
TRBD1 TRBJ1-6 - TRBV28 CASSFGGQGGWNSPLHF TGTGCCAGCAGTTTTGGGGGCCAGGGGGGATGGAATTCACCCCTCCACTTT
- TRBJ1-3 few TRBV18 CASSRQEPGNTIYF TGTGCCAGCTCACGACAGGAACCTGGAAACACCATATATTTT
TRBD1 TRBJ2-1 - TRBV7-9 CASSYAGTGNEQFF TGTGCCAGCAGCTACGCCGGGACAGGGAATGAGCAGTTCTTC
- TRBJ2-1 few TRBV4-3 CASSQEGKAVRPNEQFF TGCGCCAGCAGCCAAGAAGGAAAGGCAGTGAGGCCCAATGAGCAGTTCTTC
TRBD2 TRBJ2-7 few TRBV6-1 CASSEQTSGPIGDEQYF TGTGCCAGCAGTGAGCAGACTAGCGGGCCCATTGGGGACGAGCAGTACTTC
TRBD2 TRBJ2-5 - TRBV6-1 CASSERTSGRGETQYF TGTGCCAGCAGTGAGAGGACTAGCGGGAGAGGAGAGACCCAGTACTTC
- TRBJ1-2 - TRBV12-5 CASGAQDRKYGYTF TGTGCTAGTGGTGCACAGGACAGAAAATATGGCTACACCTTC
- TRBJ2-1 - TRBV30 CAWGGLGGENEQFF TGTGCCTGGGGAGGATTAGGCGGGGAGAATGAGCAGTTCTTC
TRBD1 TRBJ1-5 - TRBV28 CASYRGPNQPQHF TGTGCCAGCTACAGGGGGCCGAATCAGCCCCAGCATTTT
TRBD1 TRBJ2-1 - TRBV5-4 CASSSDRGNVNEQFF TGTGCCAGCAGCTCGGACAGGGGTAATGTTAATGAGCAGTTCTTC
- TRBJ2-3 - TRBV5-4 CASSFRQARGTTDTQYF TGTGCCAGCAGCTTTCGGCAGGCCCGGGGAACCACAGATACGCAGTATTTT
- TRBJ1-2 - TRBV7-9 CASSLIGDIYGYTF TGTGCCAGCAGCTTAATAGGGGATATCTATGGCTACACCTTC
- TRBJ2-5 - TRBV5-1 CASSLEGGRDETQYF TGCGCCAGCAGCTTGGAGGGGGGGCGGGATGAGACCCAGTACTTC
TRBD1 TRBJ1-2 few TRBV7-9 CASSFTGGGNYGYTF TGTGCCAGCAGCTTCACAGGGGGCGGTAACTATGGCTACACCTTC
- TRBJ2-6 few TRBV29-1 CSARDTTSGANVLTF TGCAGCGCTCGGGACACGACCTCTGGGGCCAACGTCCTGACTTTC
- TRBJ1-5 - TRBV7-2 CASSLVPTGSNQPQHF TGTGCCAGCAGCTTAGTCCCCACCGGGAGCAATCAGCCCCAGCATTTT
TRBD2 TRBJ2-1 few TRBV5-1 CASSPGTSGRDEQFF TGCGCCAGCAGCCCCGGGACTAGCGGGAGGGATGAGCAGTTCTTC
- TRBJ2-3 - TRBV6-1 CASSEAVSPRGDTQYF TGTGCCAGCAGTGAAGCGGTCTCCCCGCGCGGGGATACGCAGTATTTT
TRBD1 TRBJ2-3 - TRBV5-1 CASSSGQGRDTQYF TGCGCCAGCAGCTCCGGACAGGGCCGCGATACGCAGTATTTT
- TRBJ1-2 - TRBV30 CAWSLGRSGVSNYGYTF TGTGCCTGGAGTCTGGGACGTTCAGGGGTATCAAACTATGGCTACACCTTC
- TRBJ2-2 - TRBV18 CASSARGTLGTGELFF TGTGCCAGCTCGGCAAGGGGGACCTTGGGCACCGGGGAGCTGTTTTTT
TRBD1 TRBJ2-7 - TRBV6-4 CASTDRDRNSYEQYF TGTGCCAGCACCGATAGGGACAGGAACTCCTACGAGCAGTACTTC
TRBD2 TRBJ2-7 - TRBV28 CASSSPSGRYEQYF TGTGCCAGCAGTTCCCCTAGCGGGAGATACGAGCAGTACTTC
- TRBJ2-5 - TRBV4-3 CASSQAPDTPQETQYF TGCGCCAGCAGCCAAGCCCCGGACACTCCCCAAGAGACCCAGTACTTC
TRBD2 TRBJ2-1 - TRBV7-3 CASSLRPSGSINEQFF TGTGCCAGCAGCTTAAGGCCCAGCGGGAGTATCAATGAGCAGTTCTTC
- TRBJ2-7 - TRBV29-1 CSVEGGIGSYEQYF TGCAGCGTTGAAGGAGGAATCGGTTCCTACGAGCAGTACTTC
TRBD1 TRBJ2-7 - TRBV20-1 CSARGWTGEYF TGCAGTGCTAGAGGCTGGACAGGGGAGTACTTC
- TRBJ2-5 few TRBV5-4 CASSSTETQYF TGTGCCAGCAGCAGCACGGAGACCCAGTACTTC
TRBD2 TRBJ2-1 - TRBV28 CASSTGLAGAGEQFF TGTGCCAGCAGCACCGGACTAGCGGGAGCCGGTGAGCAGTTCTTC
- TRBJ1-5 - TRBV18 CASSPEPNQPQHF TGTGCCAGCTCACCGGAGCCAAATCAGCCCCAGCATTTT
TRBD2 TRBJ2-5 - TRBV15 CATSSSSGSGETQYF TGTGCCACCAGCAGCAGTAGCGGGAGCGGGGAGACCCAGTACTTC
TRBD2 TRBJ2-3 - TRBV7-2 CASSLELAAGTDTQYF TGTGCCAGCAGCTTAGAACTAGCGGCAGGCACAGATACGCAGTATTTT
TRBD1 TRBJ1-6 - TRBV11-1 CASSRQGRNSPLHF TGTGCCAGCAGCAGACAGGGACGGAATTCACCCCTCCACTTT
- TRBJ2-7 few TRBV2 CAIRSSGSGYEQYF TGTGCCATCCGCAGTTCGGGGTCTGGCTACGAGCAGTACTTC
- TRBJ2-3 - TRBV7-8 CASSLLAHRTDTQYF TGTGCCAGCAGCTTACTAGCGCATCGCACAGATACGCAGTATTTT
TRBD1 TRBJ1-2 - TRBV9 CASSAGQGAGGYTF TGTGCCAGCAGCGCGGGACAGGGGGCGGGGGGCTACACCTTC
- TRBJ1-4 few TRBV14 CASSQAEAAFEKLFF TGTGCCAGCAGCCAAGCGGAGGCAGCCTTTGAAAAACTGTTTTTT
- TRBJ2-5 - TRBV11-1 CASSFETDQETQYF TGTGCCAGCAGCTTTGAGACAGACCAAGAGACCCAGTACTTC
TRBD2 TRBJ2-3 - TRBV7-3 CASSLSGTSGGPDTQYF TGTGCCAGCAGCTTATCGGGGACTAGCGGGGGACCAGATACGCAGTATTTT
TRBD2 TRBJ2-1 - TRBV7-6 CASSLPGLGLSEQFF TGTGCCAGCAGCTTGCCGGGACTAGGGTTAAGTGAGCAGTTCTTC
TRBD1 TRBJ1-1 - TRBV27 CASSRQGANTEAFF TGTGCCAGCAGTCGACAGGGGGCGAACACTGAAGCTTTCTTT
- TRBJ2-7 - TRBV6-5 CASRRGPPSEQYF TGTGCCAGCCGGAGAGGGCCCCCGAGCGAGCAGTACTTC
- TRBJ2-3 - TRBV13 CASSSSVASTDTQYF TGTGCCAGCAGTTCTAGCGTCGCTAGCACAGATACGCAGTATTTT
- TRBJ2-7 - TRBV5-4 CASSPTGASGEQYF TGTGCCAGCAGCCCCACTGGGGCGTCGGGCGAGCAGTACTTC
TRBD2 TRBJ2-3 - TRBV6-5 CASRRAGGSTDTQYF TGTGCCAGCAGGAGAGCGGGAGGATCCACAGATACGCAGTATTTT
- TRBJ2-4 - TRBV5-8 CASSLGSVKNIQYF TGTGCCAGCAGCTTGGGTAGTGTCAAAAACATTCAGTACTTC
- TRBJ1-5 once TRBV27 CASTMTGQHNQPQHF TGTGCCAGCACTATGACAGGACAACACAATCAGCCCCAGCATTTT
- TRBJ2-6 - TRBV5-1 CASSLAVISSGANVLTF TGCGCCAGCAGCTTGGCGGTAATATCCTCTGGGGCCAACGTCCTGACTTTC
- TRBJ1-5 - TRBV28 CASSPDSYQPQHF TGTGCCAGCAGTCCGGACAGTTATCAGCCCCAGCATTTT
- TRBJ1-2 - TRBV6-6 CASSPLGLSVLGYTF TGTGCCAGCAGTCCCCTTGGACTCTCTGTGTTGGGCTACACCTTC
TRBD2 TRBJ2-5 few TRBV14 CASSRLSGGGETQYF TGTGCCAGCAGCCGACTCAGCGGGGGCGGAGAGACCCAGTACTTC
- TRBJ1-1 few TRBV29-1 CSALRNTEAFF TGCAGCGCCCTCAGGAACACTGAAGCTTTCTTT
- TRBJ2-7 once TRBV28 CASSTTTPSSYEQYF TGTGCCAGCAGTACGACTACCCCGAGCTCCTACGAGCAGTACTTC